Following are 19 T cell receptor beta chains from one sample sequenced in a study of beta chain features in type 1 diabetes (dated by TCRdb to the late 2010s). Library preparation was by the immunoSEQ multiplex PCR assay. The entire isolated RNA was reverse transcribed using the High Capacity cDNA Reverse Transcription Kit, and thus expressed TCRB transcripts were sequenced. This is the immuneACCESS table as TCRdb keeps it, with only in-frame sequences that have V and J called. A part of the clones is gone; compared with another copy, unresolved V genes explain less than half, and the rest is unexplained. This sample has 900,000 or so clones in its table, and roughly 15% of those were observed once. The ten most abundant clones make up 0.023% of the sample. Sequencing was performed on naive CD4+ T cells from blood. The cell subset or site label of this sample denotes: true naive CD4+ T cells. Receptors were obtained from a woman in her late teens or twenties in good health.

This clone was seen more than once but under ten times. The genes are TRBV5-1 and TRBJ1-3; TRBD1 might be the D (5 bases). CDR3 length equals 14 residues. Germline CDR1 and CDR2: SGHRS and YFSETQ. The ends were cut back, 5 bases at V and 1 base at J, with 10 bases in the middle. In DNA, the CDR3 is TGCGCCAGCAGAACACAGGAATCTGGAAACACCATATATTTT. Translating gives CASRTQESGNTIYF.

J is TRBJ2-3 and V is TRBV29-1; 7 bases fit TRBD2. The V segment lost 6 bases and the J segment 0 bases; nucleotides outside the gene matches: 6. Germline CDR1 SQVTM, CDR2 ANQGSEA. This CDR3 is built from 14 residues. CDR3 amino acids: CSVKTSPSTDTQYF. The CDR3 coding sequence is TGCAGCGTCAAGACTAGCCCGAGCACAGATACGCAGTATTTT.

This clone was seen at least ten times. J is TRBJ2-1 and V is TRBV10-3, with D unresolved. V was shortened by 4 bases and J by 7 bases, with 5 bases between the two germline ends. Germline CDR1 is ENHRY and CDR2 is SYGVKD. The CDR3 spans 11 residues. CDR3 loop: CAISGANEQFF. CDR3 in DNA: TGTGCCATCAGTGGGGCAAATGAGCAGTTCTTC.

This clone was picked up a small number of times. The chain joins TRBV5-1 to TRBJ2-3; 8 bases map to TRBD1. The trim removed 3 bases at V and 5 bases at J, leaving 8 bases unmatched. This CDR3 contains 15 residues. The V gene's germline CDR1 is SGHRS and CDR2 YFSETQ. Here the CDR3 reads CASSSADRVEDTQYF. The CDR3 coding sequence is TGCGCCAGCAGCTCCGCGGACAGGGTGGAAGATACGCAGTATTTT.

V gene TRBV5-1 combines with J gene TRBJ2-1; TRBD1 might be the D (6 bases). In germline, CDR1 is SGHRS, CDR2 YFSETQ. The CDR3 totals 18 residues. Trimming stripped 0 bases from V and 0 bases from J, with 16 bases between. CDR3 sequence (DNA): TGCGCCAGCAGCTTGGCCCAGGGACAATCGAGCTCCTACAATGAGCAGTTCTTC. Its protein product is CASSLAQGQSSSYNEQFF.

V gene TRBV9 combines with J gene TRBJ2-3; D is possibly TRBD1 or TRBD2 (5 bases each). V was shortened by 2 bases and J by 3 bases, with 19 bases between the two germline ends. From germline, CDR1 is SGDLS and CDR2 YYNGEE. CDR3 length: 17 residues. CDR3 region: CASSVAEGTRRTDTQYF. CDR3 in DNA: TGTGCCAGCAGCGTGGCCGAGGGGACCCGAAGGACAGATACGCAGTATTTT.

The chain recombines TRBV7-2 with TRBJ2-2; 9 bases fit TRBD1. The germline V gene encodes CDR1 SGHTA and CDR2 FQGNSA. The CDR3 extends over 16 amino acids. Trimming took 5 bases from V and 0 from J; bases not matched to a gene: 4. CDR3 amino acids: CASSTRQGANTGELFF. The DNA of the CDR3 is TGTGCCAGCAGCACAAGACAGGGGGCGAACACCGGGGAGCTGTTTTTT.

This clone was seen a handful of times. The genes are TRBV7-2 and TRBJ2-5; 14 nucleotides line up with TRBD2. The CDR3 totals 17 residues. The germline V gene has CDR1 SGHTA and CDR2 FQGNSA. Trimming at V came to 4 bases and at J to 5 bases, leaving 9 bases not matched to a gene. The CDR3 DNA reads TGTGCCAGCAGCTCAGGACTAGCGGGAGGCCCCTGGGAGACCCAGTACTTC. Translated: CASSSGLAGGPWETQYF.

This clone showed up just a few times. The V and J genes are TRBV6-5 and TRBJ2-1; the D is unclear. The length of the CDR3 is 13 residues. V was shortened by 5 bases and J by 7 bases, with 12 bases between the two germline ends. From germline, CDR1 is MNHEY and CDR2 SVGAGI. CDR3 region: CASSLTTGNEQFF. CDR3 DNA sequence: TGTGCCAGCAGTCTGACCACTGGGAATGAGCAGTTCTTC.

The chain combines TRBV19 with TRBJ2-7; D is possibly TRBD1 (6 bases). The CDR3 is 15 amino acids. V lost 4 bases and J 5 bases, leaving 18 bases between the germline ends. The germline CDR1 and CDR2 sequences are LNHDA and SQIVND (reference sequence). CDR3 protein: CASSTPNQGRHEQYF. The CDR3 DNA reads TGTGCCAGTAGTACCCCAAATCAGGGGCGACACGAGCAGTACTTC.

This clone showed up many times. This sequence joins TRBV21-1 and TRBJ2-1. TRBV21-1 is a listed pseudogene. The CDR3 has 16 amino acids. Here the CDR3 reads CASSPPDSGPTYEQFF. CDR3 DNA sequence: TGTGCCAGCAGCCCCCCCGACTCGGGGCCAACGTATGAGCAGTTCTTC.

The genes are TRBV9 and TRBJ2-3, with 8 positions matching TRBD2. The CDR3 contains 15 residues. The V segment lost 0 bases and the J segment 5 bases; nucleotides outside the gene matches: 5. Per the germline V gene, CDR1 is SGDLS and CDR2 is YYNGEE. CDR3 bases: TGTGCCAGCAGCGTAGGCAGAAGCGGGAGAGATACGCAGTATTTT. This codes for CASSVGRSGRDTQYF.

The rearrangement links TRBV11-3 to TRBJ1-4; D ambiguous. This CDR3 spans 15 amino acids. Germline CDR1 SGHNT, CDR2 YENEEA. The V end lost 3 bases, the J end lost 5 bases, and 13 bases lay between the germline ends. The CDR3 is CASSLRVRRNEKLFF. In DNA form, the CDR3 reads TGTGCCAGCAGCTTGAGGGTGAGGCGGAATGAAAAACTGTTTTTT. Full variable domain (rest looked up from reference TRBV11-3 and TRBJ1-4): EAGVVQSPRYKIIEKKQPVAFWCNPISGHNTLYWYLQNLGQGPELLIRYENEEAVDDSQLPKDRFSAERLKGVDSTLKIQPAELGDSAVYLCASSLRVRRNEKLFFGSGTQLSVL.

The rearrangement links TRBV7-4 to TRBJ2-5, with 7 bases that match TRBD1. The CDR3 covers 14 residues. V trimming: 9 bases; J trimming: 7 bases; junction bases outside the gene matches: 14. Germline V CDR1 and CDR2: SGHVT, SQSDAQ. CDR3 amino acids: CARGETGSEVTQYF. The CDR3 DNA sequence: TGTGCCAGGGGGGAGACAGGGTCGGAAGTGACCCAGTACTTC.

The rearrangement links TRBV6-5 to TRBJ2-1; 8 positions agree with TRBD2. V lost 4 bases, J lost 3 bases, and 2 bases stayed unmatched. The CDR3 runs to 14 residues. In germline, CDR1 is MNHEY, CDR2 SVGAGI. The CDR3 is CASSSTSGYNEQFF. The CDR3, as DNA: TGTGCCAGCAGTTCCACTAGCGGCTACAATGAGCAGTTCTTC.

There are a few counts of this clone. The gene calls are TRBV11-2 and TRBJ2-1, with 8 bases matching TRBD2. Germline V gene lookup returns CDR1 SGHAT and CDR2 FQNNGV. CDR3 length equals 16 residues. After removal of 1 base from V and 5 bases from J, the junction contained 7 bases not matched to a gene. CDR3 sequence (DNA): TGTGCCAGCAGCTTAGGTGGAGCGGGAGTCCACAATGAGCAGTTCTTC. Encoded protein: CASSLGGAGVHNEQFF.

The rearrangement links TRBV19 to TRBJ1-1; TRBD1 is a possible D gene (5 bases). V lost 4 bases, J lost 3 bases, and 9 bases lay in between. The CDR3 sequence is 13 residues long. Germline V gene lookup returns CDR1 LNHDA and CDR2 SQIVND (reference sequence). CDR3 residues: CASSTAGHTEAFF. The CDR3 coding sequence is TGTGCCAGTAGTACGGCGGGGCACACTGAAGCTTTCTTT.

The V and J genes are TRBV10-3 and TRBJ2-7, with 7 bases matching TRBD1. The CDR3 consists of 16 residues. With V trimmed by 10 bases and J by 4 bases, 19 bases remained unmatched. Germline CDR1 ENHRY, CDR2 SYGVKD. The CDR3: CATTGVLSRGIYEQYF. The CDR3, as DNA: TGTGCCACTACAGGGGTACTTAGTCGGGGTATATACGAGCAGTACTTC.

The rearrangement joins TRBV7-9 to TRBJ1-3; D gene uncertain. This CDR3 spans 15 amino acids. Trimming took 2 bases from V and 3 from J, leaving 11 bases between them. CDR1 is SEHNR and CDR2 is FQNEAQ in the germline V gene (reference sequence). The CDR3 nucleotides are TGTGCCAGCAGCTTAAAGGAGGGTTTTGGAAACACCATATATTTT. It encodes CASSLKEGFGNTIYF.